Described below is a single T cell receptor beta chain sequence and its context. No cognate antigen has been identified for it. No quality values exist for individual bases; no much larger clone is one base distant. The CDR3 runs 16 residues from the cysteine to the phenylalanine. Only the CDR3 region is kept as DNA, spanning 48 bases read in frame from base 1. CDR1 MNHNY and CDR2 SVGAGI are derived from the germline V gene (reference sequence). V loses 4 bases at its end and J loses 10 bases; junction bases beyond the gene matches: 13. The sample comes from a study of blood T cell repertoires in COVID-19 (dated by TCRdb to 2020 to 2022). For context, the study as a whole: Samples from collaborators originated in the United States, Italy and Spain and spanned both the acute and convalescent phases of COVID-19. The samples were drawn from the first 160 participants of the ongoing ImmuneRACE study and from over a thousand subjects provided by 6 global collaborators. Where available, HLA class I and class II types were obtained from metadata supplied by the sample provider rather than from assay-based typing. The material from the prospective study consisted of cDNA or gDNA derived from T cells, B-cell-depleted T cells, or PBMCs. The repertoires were released in a freely available public database intended as a resource for research on the immune response to SARS-CoV-2. The dataset comprised deeply sampled blood TCRbeta repertoires from subjects exposed to, actively infected with, or recovered from COVID-19. Nearly every sample came with metadata listing a de-identified subject ID, COVID-19 status, age in years and sex.

The immunoSEQ Assay, a bias-controlled multiplex PCR, was used to amplify TCRbeta CDR3 regions from genomic DNA. Concerning the study's data processing: The number of nucleated cells in each sample was estimated by amplification of reference gene primers within the assay. To quantify the absolute abundance of each unique TCRbeta CDR3 rearrangement, sequence reads were collapsed and filtered. For each sample, productive Simpson clonality was calculated by taking the square root of Simpson's diversity index across productive rearrangements. TCRdb retrieved this table from immuneACCESS and kept in-frame rearrangements only. Not all clones are present; in checked studies, unresolved V genes account for under half, and no reason is known for the remainder. The V and J calls and clone size were taken over from that table, and D and trimming were inferred from the DNA. Counted in this sample were fewer than 20,000 clones; roughly 88% of them appeared once. The biggest ten clones account for about 16% of the sample.

Each collaborating institution followed its own protocols to collect whole blood in K2EDTA tubes. For TCRbeta analysis, collaborators shipped samples as frozen whole blood, isolated PBMCs, or DNA extracted from either of those sample types. The paper as a whole reports these results and caveats: How much clinical and demographic metadata was included differed by source and by participant, and the metadata was provided uncurated.

The sequence joins TRBV6-6 to TRBJ1-6, and 7 junctional nucleotides match TRBD1. The sequencing input was peripheral blood. The sequence was collected from a human donor in a cohort sampled during active COVID-19. The CDR3 is CASSSVPGTEKSPLHF. In nucleotides, the sequence is TGTGCCAGCAGTTCCGTCCCTGGGACAGAGAAATCACCCCTCCACTTT.